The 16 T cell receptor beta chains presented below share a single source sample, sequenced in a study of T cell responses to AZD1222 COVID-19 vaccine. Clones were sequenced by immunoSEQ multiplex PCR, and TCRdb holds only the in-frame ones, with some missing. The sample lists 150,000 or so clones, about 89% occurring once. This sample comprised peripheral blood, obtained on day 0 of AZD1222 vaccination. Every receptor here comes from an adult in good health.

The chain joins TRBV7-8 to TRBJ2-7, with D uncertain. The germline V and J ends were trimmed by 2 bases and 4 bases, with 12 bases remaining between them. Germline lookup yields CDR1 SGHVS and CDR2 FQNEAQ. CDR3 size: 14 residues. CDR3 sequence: CASSLTGTGYEQYF. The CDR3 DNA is TGTGCCAGCAGCTTAACCGGAACTGGGTACGAGCAGTACTTC.

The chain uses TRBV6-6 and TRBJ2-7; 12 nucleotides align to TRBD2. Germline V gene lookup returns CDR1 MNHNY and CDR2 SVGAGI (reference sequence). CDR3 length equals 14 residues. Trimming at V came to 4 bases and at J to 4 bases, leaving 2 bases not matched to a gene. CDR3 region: CASSSGTSGYEQYF. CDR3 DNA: TGTGCCAGCAGTTCAGGGACTAGCGGGTACGAGCAGTACTTC.

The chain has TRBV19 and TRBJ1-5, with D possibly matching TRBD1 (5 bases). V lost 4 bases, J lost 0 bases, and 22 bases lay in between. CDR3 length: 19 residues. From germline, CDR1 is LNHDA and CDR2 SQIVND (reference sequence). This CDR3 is CASSRNAGTAGSSNQPQHF. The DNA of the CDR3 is TGTGCCAGTAGTAGAAACGCCGGAACCGCAGGGTCTAGCAATCAGCCCCAGCATTTT. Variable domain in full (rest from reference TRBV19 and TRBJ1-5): DGGITQSPKYLFRKEGQNVTLSCEQNLNHDAMYWYRQDPGQGLRLIYYSQIVNDFQKGDIAEGYSVSREKKESFPLTVTSAQKNPTAFYLCASSRNAGTAGSSNQPQHFGDGTRLSIL.

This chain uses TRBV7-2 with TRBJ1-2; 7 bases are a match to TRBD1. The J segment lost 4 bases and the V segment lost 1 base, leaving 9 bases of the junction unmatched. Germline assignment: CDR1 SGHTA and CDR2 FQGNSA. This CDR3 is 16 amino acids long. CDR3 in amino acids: CASSLEGGGAGYGYTF. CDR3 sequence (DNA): TGTGCCAGCAGCTTAGAGGGAGGGGGCGCTGGCTATGGCTACACCTTC.

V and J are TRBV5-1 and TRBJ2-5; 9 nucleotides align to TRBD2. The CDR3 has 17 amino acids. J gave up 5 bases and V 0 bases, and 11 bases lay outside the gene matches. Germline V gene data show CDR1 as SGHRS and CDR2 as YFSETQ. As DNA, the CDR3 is TGCGCCAGCAGCTTGGCCGGACGCGGGAGGGCCGTGGAGACCCAGTACTTC. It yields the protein CASSLAGRGRAVETQYF.

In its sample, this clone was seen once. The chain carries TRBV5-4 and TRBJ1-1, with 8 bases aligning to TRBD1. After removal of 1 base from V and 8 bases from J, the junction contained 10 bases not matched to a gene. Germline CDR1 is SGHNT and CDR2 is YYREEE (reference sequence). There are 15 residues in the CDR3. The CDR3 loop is CASSLSRSGGGEAFF. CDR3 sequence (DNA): TGTGCCAGCAGCTTGTCACGGTCAGGGGGCGGAGAAGCTTTCTTT.

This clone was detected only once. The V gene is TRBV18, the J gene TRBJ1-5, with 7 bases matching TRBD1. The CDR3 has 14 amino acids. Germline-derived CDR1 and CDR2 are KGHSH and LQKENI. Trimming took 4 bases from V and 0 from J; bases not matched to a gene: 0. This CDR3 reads CASSQGASNQPQHF. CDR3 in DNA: TGTGCCAGCTCACAGGGGGCTAGCAATCAGCCCCAGCATTTT.

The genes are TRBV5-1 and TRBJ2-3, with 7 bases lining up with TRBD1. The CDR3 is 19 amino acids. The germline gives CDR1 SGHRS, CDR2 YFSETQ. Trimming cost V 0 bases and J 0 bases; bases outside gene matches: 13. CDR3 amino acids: CASSLAGRGIALSTDTQYF. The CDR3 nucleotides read TGCGCCAGCAGCTTGGCCGGCAGGGGGATTGCCCTCAGCACAGATACGCAGTATTTT.

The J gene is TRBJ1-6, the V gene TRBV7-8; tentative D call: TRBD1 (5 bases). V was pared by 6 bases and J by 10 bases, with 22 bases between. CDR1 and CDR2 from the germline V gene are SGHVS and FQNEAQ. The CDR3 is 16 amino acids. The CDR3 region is CASSSSVGQGGSPLHF. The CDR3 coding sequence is TGTGCCAGCAGTAGCTCGGTCGGGCAGGGCGGCTCACCCCTCCACTTT.

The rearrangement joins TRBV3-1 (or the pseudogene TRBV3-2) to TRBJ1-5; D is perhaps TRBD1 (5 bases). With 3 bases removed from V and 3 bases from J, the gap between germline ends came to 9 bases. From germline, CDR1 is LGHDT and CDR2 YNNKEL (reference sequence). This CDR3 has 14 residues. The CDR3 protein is CASSQAGYNQPQHF. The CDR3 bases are TGTGCCAGCAGCCAGGCAGGGTACAATCAGCCCCAGCATTTT.

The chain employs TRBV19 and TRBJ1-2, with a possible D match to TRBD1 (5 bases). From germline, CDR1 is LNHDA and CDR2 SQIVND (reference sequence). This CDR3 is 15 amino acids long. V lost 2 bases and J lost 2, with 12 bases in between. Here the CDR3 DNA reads TGTGCCAGTAGTATAACCCGGGGGATCAACTATGGCTACACCTTC. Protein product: CASSITRGINYGYTF.

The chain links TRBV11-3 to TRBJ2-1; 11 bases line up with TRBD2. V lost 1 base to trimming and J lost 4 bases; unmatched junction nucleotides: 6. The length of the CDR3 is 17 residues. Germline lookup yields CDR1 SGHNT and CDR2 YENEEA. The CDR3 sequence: CASSLGRGTSGYNEQFF. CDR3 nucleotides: TGTGCCAGCAGCTTAGGTAGGGGGACTAGCGGTTACAATGAGCAGTTCTTC.

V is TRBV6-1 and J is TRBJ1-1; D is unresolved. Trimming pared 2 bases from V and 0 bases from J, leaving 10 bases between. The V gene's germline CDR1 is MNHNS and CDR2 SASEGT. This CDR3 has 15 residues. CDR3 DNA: TGTGCCAGCAGTGAACCAGGAGCTATGAACACTGAAGCTTTCTTT. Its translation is CASSEPGAMNTEAFF.

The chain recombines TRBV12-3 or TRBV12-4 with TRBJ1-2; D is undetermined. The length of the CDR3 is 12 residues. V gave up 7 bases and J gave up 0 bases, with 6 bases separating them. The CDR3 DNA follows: TGTGCCAGCACCCCCGCTAACTATGGCTACACCTTC. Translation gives CASTPANYGYTF.

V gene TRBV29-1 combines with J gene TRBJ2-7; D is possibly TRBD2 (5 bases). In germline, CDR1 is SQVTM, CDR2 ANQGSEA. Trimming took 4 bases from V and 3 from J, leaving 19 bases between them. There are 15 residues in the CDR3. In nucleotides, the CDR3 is TGCAGCGTTGGCACTCCACTTGGAGGCATCTACGAGCAGTACTTC. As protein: CSVGTPLGGIYEQYF.

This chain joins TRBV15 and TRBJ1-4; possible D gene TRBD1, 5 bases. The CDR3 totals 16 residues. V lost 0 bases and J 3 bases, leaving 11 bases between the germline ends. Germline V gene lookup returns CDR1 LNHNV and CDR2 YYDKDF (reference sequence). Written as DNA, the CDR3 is TGTGCCACCAGCAGAGAGGGTTGGGGGGCTAATGAAAAACTGTTTTTT. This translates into CATSREGWGANEKLFF.